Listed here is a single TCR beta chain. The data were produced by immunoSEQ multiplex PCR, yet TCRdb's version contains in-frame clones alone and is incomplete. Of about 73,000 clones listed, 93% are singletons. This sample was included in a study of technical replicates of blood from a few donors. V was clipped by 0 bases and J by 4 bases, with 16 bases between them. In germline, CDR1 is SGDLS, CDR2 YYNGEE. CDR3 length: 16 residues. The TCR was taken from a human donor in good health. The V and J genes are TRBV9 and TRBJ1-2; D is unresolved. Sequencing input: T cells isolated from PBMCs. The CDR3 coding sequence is TGTGCCAGCAGCGTAGGAGGGCAGACGGAAGGCTATGGCTACACCTTC. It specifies CASSVGGQTEGYGYTF.